The 29 T cell receptor beta chains given below trace back to one sample, sequenced in a study of beta chain features in type 1 diabetes. Expressed TCRB transcripts were sequenced because the isolated RNA had all been reverse transcribed beforehand. Clones were read by immunoSEQ multiplex PCR, and TCRdb kept only the in-frame ones, dropping some. In the table there are a few hundred thousand clones, roughly an eighth of which are singletons. The sample consisted of naive CD4+ T cells from blood. All receptors come from a man between 18 and 35 years old in good health.

This clone was counted a few times. The rearrangement links TRBV19 to TRBJ2-3; D is unresolved. Per the germline V gene, CDR1 is LNHDA and CDR2 is SQIVND (reference sequence). This CDR3 comprises 11 residues. V lost 5 bases, J lost 4 bases, and 4 bases lay in between. For the CDR3, the DNA is TGTGCCAGTAGTGAGGCAGATACGCAGTATTTT. Residues: CASSEADTQYF.

This clone has more than one count but fewer than ten. The chain joins TRBV6-6 to TRBJ1-1, with D perhaps TRBD1 (6 bases). Germline V gives CDR1 MNHNY, CDR2 SVGAGI (reference sequence). The CDR3 is 13 amino acids. Trimming pared 6 bases from V and 4 bases from J, leaving 12 bases between. CDR3 in amino acids: CASRETGVTEAFF. CDR3 sequence (DNA): TGTGCCAGCAGAGAGACAGGCGTCACTGAAGCTTTCTTT.

This clone appeared a few times. This sequence joins TRBV7-3 and TRBJ2-5, with 9 positions matching TRBD1. Germline CDR1 reads SGHTA; CDR2 reads FQGTGA. The junction had 12 bases not matched to a gene; V was cut back by 5 bases and J by 5 bases. This CDR3 is built from 16 residues. The CDR3 region is CASSLSGTGWRETQYF. DNA for the CDR3: TGTGCCAGCAGCCTCTCCGGGACAGGGTGGCGGGAGACCCAGTACTTC.

CDR3 loop: CASSLGVTGGRVGNTIYF. The DNA for the CDR3 is TGTGCCAGCAGCTTAGGAGTTACAGGGGGTCGAGTGGGAAACACCATATATTTT. This rearrangement joins TRBV7-2 to TRBJ1-3; 8 bases line up with TRBD1. After removal of 1 base from V and 4 bases from J, the junction contained 12 bases not matched to a gene. Germline V CDR1 and CDR2: SGHTA, FQGNSA. The CDR3 loop spans 18 amino acids.

The gene calls are TRBV5-1 and TRBJ2-3; TRBD1 aligns across 7 bases. There are 15 residues in the CDR3. In germline, CDR1 is SGHRS, CDR2 YFSETQ. V shed 3 bases and J 1 base; nucleotides not matched to a gene: 5. The CDR3 loop is CASSSGTAGTDTQYF. The DNA for the CDR3 is TGCGCCAGCAGCTCCGGGACAGCCGGCACAGATACGCAGTATTTT.

The chain employs TRBV5-5 and TRBJ2-3; 8 bases match TRBD1. Germline loops: CDR1 SGHKS, CDR2 YYEKEE (reference sequence). The CDR3 is 16 amino acids. With V trimmed by 2 bases and J by 1 base, 6 bases remained unmatched. In nucleotides, the CDR3 is TGTGCCAGCAGCTTACTACAACAGGGGGGCACAGATACGCAGTATTTT. This gives the protein CASSLLQQGGTDTQYF.

The J gene is TRBJ2-1, the V gene TRBV11-2; D unclear. Germline loops: CDR1 SGHAT, CDR2 FQNNGV. This CDR3 contains 16 residues. V was shortened by 5 bases and J by 4 bases, with 18 bases between the two germline ends. The CDR3 DNA sequence: TGTGCCAGCAGCGCTATGGTAACTCCTCAATACAATGAGCAGTTCTTC. Its translation: CASSAMVTPQYNEQFF.

This clone was seen only a few times. The rearrangement joins TRBV6-5 to TRBJ1-4; TRBD1 is a possible D gene (5 bases). The ends were cut back, 6 bases at V and 8 bases at J, with 7 bases in the middle. The germline V gene encodes CDR1 MNHEY and CDR2 SVGAGI. The CDR3 has 11 residues. CDR3 in amino acids: CASSQGEKLFF. The CDR3 coding sequence is TGTGCCAGCAGCCAGGGCGAAAAACTGTTTTTT.

This clone was counted only a few times. This chain joins TRBV18 and TRBJ2-1; 9 bases are a match to TRBD2. Trimming took 3 bases from V and 7 from J; bases not matched to a gene: 4. The CDR3 covers 14 residues. Looked up from germline, CDR1 is KGHSH and CDR2 is LQKENI. The CDR3 region has the DNA TGTGCCAGCTCACCGGTACTAGCGGGTAATGAGCAGTTCTTC. Its translation: CASSPVLAGNEQFF.

In its sample, this clone was seen a few times. The rearrangement uses TRBV6-5 and TRBJ2-5; 8 positions match TRBD1. The CDR3 totals 13 residues. The trim removed 5 bases at V and 5 bases at J, leaving 4 bases unmatched. Germline assignment: CDR1 MNHEY and CDR2 SVGAGI. The CDR3, as DNA: TGTGCCAGCAGTGAGAACAGGGGGGAGACCCAGTACTTC. Translated: CASSENRGETQYF.

The rearrangement uses TRBV27 and TRBJ2-2; no reliable D call. CDR3 length equals 12 residues. The ends were cut back, 6 bases at V and 4 bases at J, with 6 bases in the middle. Germline-derived CDR1 and CDR2 are MNHEY and SMNVEV (reference sequence). The CDR3 nucleotides are TGTGCCAGCAGGCAGATCACCGGGGAGCTGTTTTTT. Its protein is CASRQITGELFF.

The chain links TRBV18 to TRBJ2-5, with a possible D match to TRBD1 (7 bases). This CDR3 spans 14 amino acids. Germline CDR1 KGHSH, CDR2 LQKENI. Between the trimmed V and J ends, which lost 3 bases and 5 bases, there was a span of 13 bases. The CDR3 DNA sequence: TGTGCCAGCTCACCTCAGGGGGGCAAGGAGACCCAGTACTTC. Translating gives CASSPQGGKETQYF.

The CDR3 loop reads CAWSGRGVGNQPQHF. The CDR3 DNA follows: TGTGCCTGGAGTGGCAGGGGAGTTGGCAATCAGCCCCAGCATTTT. The chain combines TRBV30 with TRBJ1-5, with a tentative D call TRBD1 (6 bases). V lost 1 base, J lost 2 bases, and 12 bases lay in between. The length of the CDR3 is 15 residues. Looked up from germline, CDR1 is GTSNPN and CDR2 is SVGIG (reference sequence).

This clone has a handful of counts. The chain joins TRBV5-4 to TRBJ2-5, with 7 bases aligning to TRBD1. The germline gives CDR1 SGHNT, CDR2 YYREEE (reference sequence). The V gene end was trimmed by 4 bases and the J gene end by 5 bases; junction bases not matched to a gene: 2. This CDR3 is 12 amino acids long. The CDR3 region is CASSVGQETQYF. The CDR3 DNA follows: TGTGCCAGCAGCGTGGGACAGGAGACCCAGTACTTC.

This chain connects TRBV7-3 to TRBJ2-1; 14 nucleotides line up with TRBD2. The V gene's germline CDR1 is SGHTA and CDR2 FQGTGA. The CDR3 is 16 amino acids. The J segment lost 6 bases and the V segment lost 3 bases, leaving 4 bases of the junction unmatched. CDR3 DNA sequence: TGTGCCAGCAGCTTGCCCGGGACTAGCGGGAGCAATGAGCAGTTCTTC. It yields the protein CASSLPGTSGSNEQFF.

In DNA form, the CDR3 reads TGCGCCAGCAGCTTTGCGACAGGGGGGTCAGAAAAACTGTTTTTT. Protein sequence: CASSFATGGSEKLFF. The chain combines TRBV5-1 with TRBJ1-4; 9 bases are shared with TRBD1. The CDR3 runs to 15 residues. V trimming: 2 bases; J trimming: 8 bases; junction bases outside the gene matches: 7. Looked up from germline, CDR1 is SGHRS and CDR2 is YFSETQ. The full variable domain, with the rest looked up from reference TRBV5-1 and TRBJ1-4, is KAGVTQTPRYLIKTRGQQVTLSCSPISGHRSVSWYQQTPGQGLQFLFEYFSETQRNKGNFPGRFSGRQFSNSRSEMNVSTLELGDSALYLCASSFATGGSEKLFFGSGTQLSVL.

The rearrangement uses TRBV6-5 and TRBJ1-6; D is unclear. V was cut by 2 bases and J by 8 bases, with 10 bases left in between. Looked up from germline, CDR1 is MNHEY and CDR2 is SVGAGI. This CDR3 spans 14 amino acids. CDR3 in DNA: TGTGCCAGCAGTTACAGAGGGAAAGATTCACCCCTCCACTTT. This sequence encodes CASSYRGKDSPLHF.

The table lists this clone with a few counts. The gene calls are TRBV13 and TRBJ2-4, with TRBD1 identical over 9 bases. The ends lost 5 bases at V and 3 bases at J; junction bases unmatched: 5. The CDR3 extends over 15 amino acids. From germline, CDR1 is PRHDT and CDR2 FYEKMQ (reference sequence). CDR3 coding DNA: TGTGCCAGCAGCCCGGGACAGGGAGGCAAAAACATTCAGTACTTC. It specifies CASSPGQGGKNIQYF. The whole variable domain, filled in from reference TRBV13 and TRBJ2-4, reads AAGVIQSPRHLIKEKRETATLKCYPIPRHDTVYWYQQGPGQDPQFLISFYEKMQSDKGSIPDRFSAQQFSDYHSELNMSSLELGDSALYFCASSPGQGGKNIQYFGAGTRLSVL.

The chain uses TRBV25-1 and TRBJ1-2; perhaps TRBD1 as D (6 bases). V lost 4 bases, J lost 5 bases, and 17 bases lay in between. Per germline, CDR1 MGHDK and CDR2 SYGVNS. The CDR3 has 15 amino acids. In DNA, the CDR3 is TGTGCCAGCAGTGGGGACCGGGGGGCTGGGTATGGCTACACCTTC. It encodes CASSGDRGAGYGYTF.

This clone was seen a handful of times. The CDR3 DNA is TGTGCCAGCAGCTCCCAGGAGAGTCGGGAGGCGGCCTACAATGAGCAGTTCTTC. Its translation is CASSSQESREAAYNEQFF. This chain joins TRBV7-3 and TRBJ2-1; 7 nucleotides agree with TRBD2. The V gene's germline CDR1 is SGHTA and CDR2 FQGTGA. V shed 4 bases and J 2 bases; nucleotides not matched to a gene: 14. The CDR3 runs to 18 residues.

This clone came up a few times. The chain is built from TRBV6-6 and TRBJ2-1; 8 nucleotides agree with TRBD2. Germline lookup yields CDR1 MNHNY and CDR2 SVGAGI (reference sequence). The CDR3 runs to 16 residues. With 7 bases clipped from V and 7 bases from J, the junction kept 15 bases outside the gene matches. This CDR3 is CASNPAGGLGRNEQFF. The CDR3 nucleotides read TGTGCCAGCAACCCGGCGGGGGGCCTCGGGCGTAATGAGCAGTTCTTC.

V gene TRBV11-1 combines with J gene TRBJ2-1, with 9 bases identical to TRBD2. Trimming at V came to 3 bases and at J to 6 bases, leaving 6 bases not matched to a gene. This CDR3 is 15 amino acids long. Germline assignment: CDR1 SGHAT and CDR2 FQDESV (reference sequence). The CDR3 loop reads CASSFTGLAANEQFF. Written as DNA, the CDR3 is TGTGCCAGCAGCTTCACGGGACTAGCAGCCAATGAGCAGTTCTTC.

This chain connects TRBV29-1 to TRBJ1-2, with D perhaps TRBD1 (5 bases). Germline V CDR1 and CDR2: SQVTM, ANQGSEA. The CDR3 consists of 14 residues. The ends were cut back, 6 bases at V and 2 bases at J, with 16 bases in the middle. CDR3 nucleotide sequence: TGCAGCGTCCCTCCCCGAAGACAGAACTATGGCTACACCTTC. Its translation is CSVPPRRQNYGYTF.

The rearrangement uses TRBV5-4 and TRBJ2-2; the D is unclear. The CDR3 runs to 15 residues. In germline, CDR1 is SGHNT, CDR2 YYREEE (reference sequence). Deletions cut 0 bases from V and 5 bases from J, with 11 bases between. The CDR3 nucleotides read TGTGCCAGCAGCTTGGAGTCCGGGTATACCGGGGAGCTGTTTTTT. Translated: CASSLESGYTGELFF.

J is TRBJ1-5 and V is TRBV4-3, with D uncertain. The CDR3 runs to 14 residues. Germline values: CDR1 LGHNA, CDR2 YSLEER. Deletions cut 4 bases from V and 1 base from J, with 8 bases between. The CDR3 reads CASSREVSNQPQHF. CDR3 DNA: TGCGCCAGCAGCCGCGAGGTCAGCAATCAGCCCCAGCATTTT.

This chain links TRBV6-5 with TRBJ2-7; TRBD1 agrees at 7 bases. The CDR3 length is 13 residues. Unmatched junction bases numbered 8, after V lost 9 bases and J lost 3 bases. Germline CDR1 and CDR2: MNHEY and SVGAGI. This CDR3 reads CASKRDRLYEQYF. The CDR3, as DNA: TGTGCCAGTAAAAGGGACAGACTCTACGAGCAGTACTTC.

The V and J genes are TRBV5-4 and TRBJ1-1; 8 positions match TRBD1. Trimming cost V 4 bases and J 7 bases; bases outside gene matches: 9. Germline CDR1 reads SGHNT; CDR2 reads YYREEE (reference sequence). CDR3 length equals 14 residues. This CDR3 reads CASSKTGGGHEAFF. In DNA form, the CDR3 reads TGTGCCAGCAGCAAAACAGGGGGAGGACATGAAGCTTTCTTT.

This clone was observed a handful of times. The chain couples TRBV9 to TRBJ1-1; D remains ambiguous. The CDR3 covers 14 residues. V was clipped by 6 bases and J by 1 base, with 13 bases between them. Germline assignment: CDR1 SGDLS and CDR2 YYNGEE. The CDR3 spells CASTAIRGNTEAFF. The CDR3 nucleotides read TGTGCCAGCACCGCAATTCGCGGGAACACTGAAGCTTTCTTT. Filled out from reference TRBV9 and TRBJ1-1, the complete variable domain reads DSGVTQTPKHLITATGQRVTLRCSPRSGDLSVYWYQQSLDQGLQFLIQYYNGEERAKGNILERFSAQQFPDLHSELNLSSLELGDSALYFCASTAIRGNTEAFFGQGTRLTVV.

This clone was seen only a few times. This sequence joins TRBV15 and TRBJ1-2; 7 bases map to TRBD1. From germline, CDR1 is LNHNV and CDR2 YYDKDF (reference sequence). The CDR3 is made up of 14 amino acids. V shed 5 bases and J 5 bases; nucleotides not matched to a gene: 8. CDR3 bases: TGTGCCACCAGCCGCGGACAGGAACGATATGGCTACACCTTC. This sequence encodes CATSRGQERYGYTF.